This paragraph reports one T cell receptor (beta chain). What it recognizes is unknown. The data belong to a study of CD8 T cells in Susac syndrome. Overall study findings and caveats: Only a relatively small number of individuals were included in the TCR sequencing and HLA analysis.

Random hexamers served to reverse transcribe about 0.5 to 1 ug RNA. Coverage of TCR beta CDR3 amplification by immunoSEQ multiplex PCR extended to 54 Vbeta and 13 Jbeta. TCRdb recomputed calls from the immunoSEQ multiplex PCR reads with MiXCR, one row per CDR3 protein. Of around 180,000 distinct CDR3 sequences in the sample, approximately 93% were seen once. Sequencing of TCR beta covered CD8+ and CD4+ T cells obtained from blood. FACS was used to enrich TEMRA cells, whereas the CD8+ and CD4+ T cells were obtained by negative isolation. V was cut by 5 bases and J by 7 bases, with 10 bases left in between. This CDR3 has 13 residues. Germline assignment: CDR1 SGHNT and CDR2 YYREEE (reference sequence).

Sequencing was done on a sample of CD4+ T cells from PBMCs. The chain joins TRBV5-4 to TRBJ1-6, with unresolved D. This clonotype was obtained from a human donor with multiple sclerosis. The CDR3 loop is CASSSARNSPLHF. The CDR3 DNA is TGTGCCAGCAGTTCGGCACGAAATTCACCCCTCCACTTT.